This entry features one T cell receptor beta chain sequence. The entry originates in a study of blood T cell repertoires in COVID-19. Overall study context: The samples span acute and convalescent COVID-19 from the United States, Italy and Spain.

Germline CDR1 reads SGHKS; CDR2 reads YYEKEE (reference sequence). This CDR3 has 15 residues. V was trimmed by 2 bases and J by 0 bases, leaving 8 bases between them. Symptom resolution, clearance, or two negative PCRs marked donors in Cohort 3 as recovered. Original processing methods: The authors estimated nucleated cell counts from reference gene primer amplification. The assay was immunoSEQ multiplex PCR, and TCRdb's table has in-frame clones only and misses some. The DNA gave D and trimming, while V, J and clone size come from that table. Among approximately 440,000 clones listed, roughly 88% were seen once.

This receptor was obtained from a man between 18 and 35 years old who had recovered from COVID-19. The specimen was PBMCs or T cells enriched from blood (not recorded which). V and J are TRBV5-5 and TRBJ2-2; D uncertain. The CDR3 loop reads CASSFMRTNTGELFF. The CDR3, as DNA: TGTGCCAGCAGCTTTATGCGGACGAACACCGGGGAGCTGTTTTTT.